This TCR beta chain was observed in a study of blood T cell repertoires in COVID-19. Study as a whole: Researchers got acute and convalescent COVID-19 samples from the United States, Italy and Spain. PBMCs, B-cell-depleted T cells, or T cells provided the cDNA or gDNA that made up the material.

V was pared by 2 bases and J by 2 bases, with 12 bases between. The CDR3 sequence is 15 residues long. Germline V CDR1 and CDR2: SGHRS, YFSETQ. The assay was immunoSEQ multiplex PCR, and TCRdb's table has in-frame clones only and misses some. The table includes 80,000 to 100,000 clones, about nine tenths detected once. The chain uses TRBV5-1 and TRBJ2-3, with a tentative D call TRBD2 (6 bases). Specimen: peripheral blood. The sequence was obtained from a man in his fifties or sixties with acute or convalescent COVID-19. The CDR3 here is CASSLTLASTDTQYF. CDR3 in DNA: TGCGCCAGCAGCTTAACACTAGCATCCACAGATACGCAGTATTTT.